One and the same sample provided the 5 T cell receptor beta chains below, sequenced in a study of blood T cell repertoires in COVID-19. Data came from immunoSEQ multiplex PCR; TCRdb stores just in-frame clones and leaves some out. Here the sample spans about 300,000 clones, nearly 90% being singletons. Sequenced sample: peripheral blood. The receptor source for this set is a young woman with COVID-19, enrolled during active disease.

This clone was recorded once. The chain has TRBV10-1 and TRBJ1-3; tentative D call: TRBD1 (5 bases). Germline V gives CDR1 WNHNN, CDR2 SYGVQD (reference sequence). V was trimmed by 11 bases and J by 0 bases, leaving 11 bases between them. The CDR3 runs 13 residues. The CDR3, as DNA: TGCGCCGGCGACAGTCTCTCTGGAAACACCATATATTTT. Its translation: CAGDSLSGNTIYF.

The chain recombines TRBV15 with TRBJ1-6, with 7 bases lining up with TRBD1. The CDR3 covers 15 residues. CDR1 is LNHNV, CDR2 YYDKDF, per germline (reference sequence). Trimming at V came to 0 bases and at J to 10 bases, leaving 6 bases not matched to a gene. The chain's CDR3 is CATSRDVGGESPLHF. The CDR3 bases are TGTGCCACCAGCAGAGATGTAGGGGGCGAGTCACCCCTCCACTTT.

CDR3 in amino acids: CASSPRGGVTDTQYF. CDR3 in DNA: TGTGCCAGCAGCCCAAGGGGGGGCGTCACAGATACGCAGTATTTT. The genes are TRBV7-9 and TRBJ2-3, with D perhaps matching TRBD2 (7 bases). V gave up 5 bases and J gave up 2 bases, with 14 bases separating them. The CDR3 contains 15 residues. Germline V lookup: CDR1 SEHNR, CDR2 FQNEAQ (reference sequence).

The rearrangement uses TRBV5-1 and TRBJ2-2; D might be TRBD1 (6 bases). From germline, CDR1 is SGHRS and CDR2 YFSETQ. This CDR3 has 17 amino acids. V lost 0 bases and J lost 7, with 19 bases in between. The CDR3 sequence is CASSLEVLSGVFGELFF. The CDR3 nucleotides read TGCGCCAGCAGCTTGGAGGTTTTGTCAGGGGTATTCGGGGAGCTGTTTTTT.

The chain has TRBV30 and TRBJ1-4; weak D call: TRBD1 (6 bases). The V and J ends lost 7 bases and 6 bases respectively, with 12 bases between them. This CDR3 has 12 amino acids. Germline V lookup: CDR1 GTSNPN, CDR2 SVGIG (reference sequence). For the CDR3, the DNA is TGTGCCTTCCAGGGGTTAGATGAAAAACTGTTTTTT. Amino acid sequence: CAFQGLDEKLFF.